The present T cell receptor beta chain was sequenced within a study of shared clonotypes between healthy human individuals. Study results and caveats: Generation probabilities were higher for clonotypes shared across all four sorted-subset donors than for unshared ones.

CD4+ cell separation produced CD45RA+ naive and CD45RA-negative memory subsets. The genomic DNA of each subset was split evenly across several immunoSEQ plates. Sequencing was performed with immunoSEQ multiplex PCR; in TCRdb, only in-frame clones are kept and a portion is missing. The sample comprises around 1.1 million clones, approximately 80% of which are singletons, and 0.89% rests with the top ten. This clone was seen more than once but under ten times. Its target is unknown. The source of this sequence is a man between 18 and 35 years old in good health. Some clones in this sample may be carry-over from other donors' samples. Material: memory CD4+ T cells from PBMCs. Subset meaning: CD45RA-negative fraction.

The CDR3 sequence is CASSLQRTGGGYTF. The CDR3 region has the DNA TGTGCCAGCAGCTTACAGCGGACAGGAGGGGGCTACACCTTC. The gene calls are TRBV11-2 and TRBJ1-2; 7 nucleotides match TRBD1. V trimming: 2 bases; J trimming: 8 bases; junction bases outside the gene matches: 8. Germline V gives CDR1 SGHAT, CDR2 FQNNGV. CDR3 size: 14 residues.